A single sample is the source of the 2 T cell receptor beta chains below, sequenced in a study of T-cell reconstitution after alpha-beta-depleted transplantation in children. As it was prepared, the TCRbeta library received unique molecular identifiers. Each CDR3 protein is one row after TCRdb ran MiXCR on the PCR reads. The sample consists of 640,000 or so distinct CDR3 sequences, about 15% of them appearing once. Sequences were derived from PBMCs from the stem cell graft donor, sampled from the stem cell graft. These receptors came from a human donor who donated a stem cell graft to a child with acute myeloid leukemia.

In this sample, this clonotype turned up a few times. This chain links TRBV7-2 with TRBJ2-5, with 12 bases aligning to TRBD2. This CDR3 has 18 residues. V shed 7 bases and J 2 bases; nucleotides not matched to a gene: 14. Germline CDR1 and CDR2: SGHTA and FQGNSA. CDR3 DNA: TGTGCCAGCACCCTTCGGGCTAGCGGGGGGGTTCCTCAAGAGACCCAGTACTTC. Its translation is CASTLRASGGVPQETQYF.

Many counts were recorded for this clonotype. This chain uses TRBV20-1 with TRBJ2-1; D not resolved. Germline CDR1 and CDR2: DFQATT and SNEGSKA (reference sequence). The V end was cut by 7 bases, the J end by 2 bases, with 12 bases between. CDR3 length: 13 residues. In DNA, the CDR3 is TGCAGTGGTATCAGGCCCCCCTACAATGAGCAGTTCTTC. It codes for CSGIRPPYNEQFF.